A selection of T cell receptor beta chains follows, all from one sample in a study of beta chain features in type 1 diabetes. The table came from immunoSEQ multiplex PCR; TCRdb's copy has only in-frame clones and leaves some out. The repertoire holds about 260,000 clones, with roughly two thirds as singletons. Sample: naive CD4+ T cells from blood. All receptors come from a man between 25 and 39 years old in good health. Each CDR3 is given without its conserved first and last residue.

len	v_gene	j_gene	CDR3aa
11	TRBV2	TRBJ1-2	ASSPDRGGGYT
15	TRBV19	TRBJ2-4	ASSIWGSTVAKNIQY
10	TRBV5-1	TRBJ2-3	ASRPEGDTQY
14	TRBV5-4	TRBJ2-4	ASSPRTGGAQNIQY
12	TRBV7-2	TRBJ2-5	ASSHDQAVGTQY
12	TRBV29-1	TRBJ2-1	SVVPGLPYNEQF
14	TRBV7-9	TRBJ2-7	ASSRISPAGGYEQY
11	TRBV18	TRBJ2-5	ASSPLGRETQY
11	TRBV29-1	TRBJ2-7	SVASLTTYEQY
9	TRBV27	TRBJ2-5	ASSFRETQY
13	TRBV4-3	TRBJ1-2	ASSQDNRANYGYT
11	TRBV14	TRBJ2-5	ASRTSGPETQY
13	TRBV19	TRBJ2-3	ASSVLVTSTDTQY
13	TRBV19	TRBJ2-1	ASNAGTSGVVEQF
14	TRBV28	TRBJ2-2	ATSSAAEGKTGELF
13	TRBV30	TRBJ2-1	AWSIAASSYNEQF
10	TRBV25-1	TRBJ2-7	ASSSQGYEQY
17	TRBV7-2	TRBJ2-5	ASSGPGQRTRKYQETQY
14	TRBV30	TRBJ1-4	AWSSYPTGRNEKLF
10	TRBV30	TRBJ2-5	AWRPPSDPQY
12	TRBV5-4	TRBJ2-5	ASSPTGGGETQY
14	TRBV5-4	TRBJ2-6	ASSLGGVTGANVLT
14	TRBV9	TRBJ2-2	ASSPRVARVLKELF
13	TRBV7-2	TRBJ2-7	ASSSRGGRSYEQY
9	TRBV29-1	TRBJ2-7	SCRVSYEQY
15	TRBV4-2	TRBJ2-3	ASSQDVADRFTDTQY
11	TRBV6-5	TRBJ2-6	ASNSRGANVLT
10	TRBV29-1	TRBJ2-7	SVALGNYEQY
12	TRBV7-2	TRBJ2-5	ASSVGQGGKTQY
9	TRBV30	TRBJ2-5	AGGRQETQY
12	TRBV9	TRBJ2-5	ASSPQGAGETQY
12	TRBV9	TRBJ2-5	ASSAGQAGETQY
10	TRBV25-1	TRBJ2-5	ASSRGSETQY
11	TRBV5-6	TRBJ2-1	ASSVGMAALRF
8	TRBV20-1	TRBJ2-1	SATDNEQF
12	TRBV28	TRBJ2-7	ASSLLRTGLVED
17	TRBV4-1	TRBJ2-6	ASSQDRARTRSGANVLT
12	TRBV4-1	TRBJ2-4	ASSQDSEEDIQY
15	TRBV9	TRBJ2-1	ASSVASGTISYNEQF
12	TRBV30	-	AWSVLDGSYEQY
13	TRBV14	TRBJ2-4	ASSLGQGLLNIQY
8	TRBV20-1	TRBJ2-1	SVGRNEQF
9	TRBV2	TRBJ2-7	ASSESWEQY
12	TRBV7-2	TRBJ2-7	ASSRGTTFYEQY
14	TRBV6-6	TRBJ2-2	ASSYSLAGGTGELF
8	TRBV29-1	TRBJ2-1	STDQGQQF
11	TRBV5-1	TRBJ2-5	ASSIWAEETQY
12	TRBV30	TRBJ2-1	AWGRTGTYNEQF
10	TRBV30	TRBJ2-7	AWKGQSYEQY
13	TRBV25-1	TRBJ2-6	ASSEPGAGANVLT
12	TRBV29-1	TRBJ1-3	SVVGLYSGNTIY